This TCR beta chain was observed in a study of shared clonotypes between healthy human individuals. Whole-study context: Used for every donor were three CD4 naive, three CD4 memory, two CD8 naive and one CD8 memory plate.

All participating donors were Caucasian adults from Nashville, Tennessee. Naive CD4+ cells were CD45RA-selected; the remaining cells were memory. The ends were cut back, 0 bases at V and 2 bases at J, with 11 bases in the middle. Germline V lookup: CDR1 GTSNPN, CDR2 SVGIG (reference sequence). The CDR3 runs 14 residues. TCRdb's copy holds only in-frame clones and misses some; the assay was immunoSEQ multiplex PCR. The sample carries 2 million to 3 million clones, roughly 92% recorded once. The chain uses TRBV30 and TRBJ2-7, with D maybe TRBD1 (6 bases). The receptor was isolated from a man aged 18 to 29 in good health. Sequencing was done on a sample of naive CD4+ T cells sorted from blood. Subset: CD45RA+ positively selected. In DNA, the CDR3 is TGTGCCTGGAGTGTAGGGGGTTACCCCTACGAGCAGTACTTC. Residues: CAWSVGGYPYEQYF.